The 12 T cell receptor beta chains presented below share a single source sample, sequenced in a study of shared clonotypes between healthy human individuals. Generated by immunoSEQ multiplex PCR, the TCRdb table keeps only in-frame clones and is missing some. The profile covers some 2,000,000 clones, with roughly 95% appearing a single time and 0.13% taken by the ten largest. Source material: naive CD4+ T cells sorted from blood. Subset given: CD45RA+ positively selected. The source is a man between 18 and 35 years old in good health.

This chain uses TRBV29-1 with TRBJ2-5; D is unresolved. CDR3 length: 12 residues. Trimming stripped 8 bases from V and 1 base from J, with 11 bases between. In germline, CDR1 is SQVTM, CDR2 ANQGSEA. The CDR3 is CSIIRSQETQYF. The CDR3 DNA reads as TGCAGCATTATAAGGTCCCAAGAGACCCAGTACTTC. Full variable domain (outside the CDR3, taken from reference TRBV29-1 and TRBJ2-5): SAVISQKPSRDICQRGTSLTIQCQVDSQVTMMFWYRQQPGQSLTLIATANQGSEATYESGFVIDKFPISRPNLTFSTLTVSNMSPEDSSIYLCSIIRSQETQYFGPGTRLLVL.

The CDR3 coding sequence is TGTGCCAGCACCCTCGACAGGGTAAATTCACCCCTCCACTTT. It yields the protein CASTLDRVNSPLHF. This chain uses TRBV2 with TRBJ1-6; 7 nucleotides align to TRBD1. The V and J ends lost 7 bases and 7 bases, in that order; junction bases with no gene match: 7. There are 14 residues in the CDR3. The germline V gene encodes CDR1 SNHLY and CDR2 FYNNEI.

This rearrangement joins TRBV30 to TRBJ1-6; TRBD1 agrees at 9 bases. The ends lost 4 bases at V and 10 bases at J; junction bases unmatched: 5. CDR1 is GTSNPN and CDR2 is SVGIG in the germline V gene (reference sequence). The CDR3 runs 13 residues. The CDR3 is CAWTRTGESPLHF. The CDR3 coding sequence is TGTGCCTGGACAAGGACAGGGGAATCACCCCTCCACTTT.

The CDR3 bases are TGTGCCAGCAGCTTGGATCCGAGCGGGAGCTCCTACAATGAGCAGTTCTTC. Amino acids: CASSLDPSGSSYNEQFF. The J gene is TRBJ2-1, the V gene TRBV5-4; 8 bases are shared with TRBD2. The CDR3 spans 17 residues. Germline V gene sequence: CDR1 SGHNT, CDR2 YYREEE (reference sequence). V shed 0 bases and J 0 bases; nucleotides not matched to a gene: 5.

V gene TRBV6-1 combines with J gene TRBJ1-5; 9 nucleotides align to TRBD1. CDR1 is MNHNS and CDR2 is SASEGT in the germline V gene. This CDR3 is 15 amino acids long. Unmatched junction bases numbered 4, after V lost 7 bases and J lost 0 bases. In DNA form, the CDR3 reads TGTGCCAGCAAGGACAGGGGTCTTAGCAATCAGCCCCAGCATTTT. Protein product: CASKDRGLSNQPQHF.

The table lists this clone with a few counts. The CDR3 nucleotides are TGTGCCAGCAGTGAGATGGGTCAGGGGGACTACGAGCAGTACTTC. Translating gives CASSEMGQGDYEQYF. The chain has TRBV2 and TRBJ2-7; 7 nucleotides match TRBD1. The CDR3 runs 15 residues. V shed 3 bases, J shed 3 bases, and the junction held 8 bases outside the gene matches. Germline CDR1 SNHLY, CDR2 FYNNEI.

The rearrangement links TRBV7-2 to TRBJ1-2; 9 bases are shared with TRBD1. V dropped 5 bases and J dropped 3; count of bases not matched to a gene: 7. The CDR3 is 15 residues long. Germline values: CDR1 SGHTA, CDR2 FQGNSA. The CDR3, as DNA: TGTGCCAGCAGCCGTGGGACAGGGAACGACTATGGCTACACCTTC. This gives the protein CASSRGTGNDYGYTF. Drawing the rest from reference TRBV7-2 and TRBJ1-2, the complete variable domain is GAGVSQSPSNKVTEKGKDVELRCDPISGHTALYWYRQSLGQGLEFLIYFQGNSAPDKSGLPSDRFSAERTGGSVSTLTIQRTQQEDSAVYLCASSRGTGNDYGYTFGSGTRLTVV.

V gene TRBV7-9 combines with J gene TRBJ2-7; D gene ambiguous. The ends were cut back, 5 bases at V and 3 bases at J, with 8 bases in the middle. CDR3 length equals 12 residues. Germline assignment: CDR1 SEHNR and CDR2 FQNEAQ (reference sequence). Here the CDR3 DNA reads TGTGCCAGCAGCCCAGACAACTACGAGCAGTACTTC. Translating it yields CASSPDNYEQYF.

V and J are TRBV11-2 and TRBJ2-5, with D hard to call. This CDR3 region has 15 residues. V dropped 1 base and J dropped 5 bases, with 14 bases sitting between them. The germline CDR1 and CDR2 sequences are SGHAT and FQNNGV. CDR3 in DNA: TGTGCCAGCAGCTTAGGAGGACCGGAAGGGGAGACCCAGTACTTC. Protein product: CASSLGGPEGETQYF. Combining the CDR3 with reference TRBV11-2 and TRBJ2-5 gives the whole variable domain EAGVAQSPRYKIIEKRQSVAFWCNPISGHATLYWYQQILGQGPKLLIQFQNNGVVDDSQLPKDRFSAERLKGVDSTLKIQPAKLEDSAVYLCASSLGGPEGETQYFGPGTRLLVL.

The chain links TRBV11-2 to TRBJ2-1; D is unclear. In germline, CDR1 is SGHAT, CDR2 FQNNGV. The V end lost 5 bases, the J end lost 3 bases, and 8 bases lay between the germline ends. The length of the CDR3 is 13 residues. The CDR3 sequence: CASSSASYNEQFF. For the CDR3, the DNA is TGTGCCAGCAGCAGCGCTAGCTACAATGAGCAGTTCTTC.

This chain joins TRBV10-1 and TRBJ2-7, with 10 bases identical to TRBD2. This CDR3 region has 15 residues. The germline V gene encodes CDR1 WNHNN and CDR2 SYGVQD (reference sequence). The ends lost 3 bases at V and 3 bases at J; junction bases unmatched: 5. The CDR3 sequence: CASSDQREGHYEQYF. In nucleotides, the CDR3 is TGCGCCAGCAGTGACCAGCGGGAGGGCCACTACGAGCAGTACTTC.

The chain carries TRBV10-3 and TRBJ2-1, with 9 bases aligning to TRBD1. Germline loops: CDR1 ENHRY, CDR2 SYGVKD. With V trimmed by 3 bases and J by 5 bases, 5 bases remained unmatched. The CDR3 has 15 residues. CDR3 in amino acids: CAISDWDRVNNEQFF. The CDR3 coding sequence is TGTGCCATCAGTGATTGGGACAGGGTTAACAATGAGCAGTTCTTC.